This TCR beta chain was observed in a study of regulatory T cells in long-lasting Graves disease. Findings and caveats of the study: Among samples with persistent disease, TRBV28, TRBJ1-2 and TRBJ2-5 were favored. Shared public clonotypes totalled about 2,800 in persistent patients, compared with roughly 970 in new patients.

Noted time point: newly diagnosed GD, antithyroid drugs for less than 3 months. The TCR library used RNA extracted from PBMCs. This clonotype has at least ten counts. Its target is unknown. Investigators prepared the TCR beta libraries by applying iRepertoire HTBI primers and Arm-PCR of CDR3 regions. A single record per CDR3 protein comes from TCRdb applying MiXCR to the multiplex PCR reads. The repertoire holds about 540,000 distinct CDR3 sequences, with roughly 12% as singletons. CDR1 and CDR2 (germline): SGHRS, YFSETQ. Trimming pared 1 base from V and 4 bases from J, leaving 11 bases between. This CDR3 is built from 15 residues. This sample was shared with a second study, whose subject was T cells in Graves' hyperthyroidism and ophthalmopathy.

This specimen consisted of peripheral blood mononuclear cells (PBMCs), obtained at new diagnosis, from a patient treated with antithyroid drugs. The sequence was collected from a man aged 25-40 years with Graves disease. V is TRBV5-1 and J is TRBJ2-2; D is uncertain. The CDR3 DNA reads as TGCGCCAGCAGCTTGTCCGACCCGGGCACCGGGGAGCTGTTTTTT. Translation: CASSLSDPGTGELFF. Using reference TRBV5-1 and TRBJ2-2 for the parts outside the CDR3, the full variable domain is KAGVTQTPRYLIKTRGQQVTLSCSPISGHRSVSWYQQTPGQGLQFLFEYFSETQRNKGNFPGRFSGRQFSNSRSEMNVSTLELGDSALYLCASSLSDPGTGELFFGEGSRLTVL.